This T cell receptor (beta chain) was profiled in a study of naive and memory T cell subsets (dated by TCRdb to 2016 to 2017). Regarding the research as a whole: The study applied an open-source, UMI-based TCR alpha and beta sequencing pipeline to sorted naive and memory peripheral blood T cell subsets. RNA was DNase-treated and reverse transcribed with TCR constant-region primers, mostly using SuperScript III. IgG serology results and the functional CMV T cell responses were in complete agreement. What the authors observed across the whole study: In both CD4 and CD8 cells, a rise in Gini index and a fall in Shannon and inverse Simpson diversity were observed from naive through CM, EM and EMRA. A power law was followed by TCR abundance, with an exponent that differed between naive and memory subsets but was consistent across the three individuals. The repertoire findings for the naive and memory subsets could not be validated against a ground truth, as none was available. RNA-based TCR counts may be influenced by expression changes linked to T cell activation and differentiation. After error correction, only a single occurrence was seen for over 95% of naive TCR sequences, so much steeper abundance distributions were produced than in memory subsets. A clonotype was defined as a single alpha or beta chain sequence rather than as a paired alpha/beta receptor.

Libraries were prepared through UMI-ligation and nested PCR. The beta constant-region primer was an equimolar mix of two oligonucleotides covering both TRBC1 and TRBC2. A single-stranded oligonucleotide bearing the SP2 primer plus a 12-nucleotide UMI was ligated onto the 3' end of the cDNA by T4 RNA ligase 1. The ligated cDNA went through four rounds of PCR with nested alpha and beta constant-region primers together with the SP2 primer. Incubation of the ligation reaction was carried out at 16 degrees C for about 19-25 hours. PCR2 was typically performed as a SYBR Green qPCR and was stopped at a predetermined threshold so that over-amplification was prevented. All purifications after the first were performed with Agencourt AMPure XP magnetic beads. Libraries were quantified by Qubit and checked on a TapeStation, where a main peak was expected near 650 bp. The pooled libraries were sequenced on an Illumina MiSeq using v2 2x251 paired-end kits, which usually yielded roughly 1-2 million reads per sample. Each sample was pooled at 4 nM, and roughly 4.5-7% PhiX was included to help cluster recognition. Processing in the source paper ran as follows. V and J genes were assigned to Demultiplexor-processed FASTQ reads by Decombinator through tag matching, with a single base-pair mismatch being allowed. Collapsinator relied on UMIs to fix sequencing errors as well as frequency errors caused by PCR heterogeneity. TCRs were translated and CDR3s were extracted from the conserved cysteine to the FGXG phenylalanine by CDR3Translator, with non-productive sequences being flagged. Gini, Shannon entropy and inverse Simpson indices were calculated on repertoires that had been subsampled to equal numbers of UMI-defined TCRs. Within the linear range, a power law was fitted by maximum likelihood to the distributions of clonotype abundance. For one naive CD8 sample, the pipeline and MIGEC produced similar UMI counts, unique TCR numbers and clonal distributions. A set of several thousand CMV-associated CDR3 sequences, compiled from VDJdb and a published dataset, was used to search the repertoires. Using fastp at Q25 and MiXCR, TCRdb reprocessed the public reads and kept productive beta chains. All rows with the same CDR3 protein become a single entry with the most common DNA and genes. TCRdb, not the authors, supplied the V and J calls. The table for this sample lists approximately 27,000 distinct CDR3 sequences; around 10% of them were counted only once. Of the sample, more than 15% is held by the ten largest clones.

CDR1 and CDR2 are read off the germline V gene (reference sequence) as SEHNR and FQNEAQ. Here V drops 5 bases and J drops 0 bases, and the junction holds 2 bases not matched to any gene. From the cysteine through the phenylalanine, the CDR3 covers 15 amino acids. Of the read, only the CDR3 DNA is kept; its 45 bases are in frame from base 1. From the second PCR step onward, the TCR alpha chain libraries and the TCR beta chain libraries were amplified separately. Donor CMV status was determined by IFNgamma production from CD4+ T cells after overnight stimulation of fresh PBMCs with CMV viral lysate. CD4 T cells were positively selected using Miltenyi beads, after which CD8 T cells were positively selected from the CD4-negative fraction. Cells stained for CD3, CD4, CD8, CD45RA, CD27 and a live/dead dye were sorted on a BD Aria II into four subsets by CD45RA and CD27. Effector memory cells were sorted as CD45RA-CD27-, whereas EMRA cells were sorted as CD45RA+CD27-. Blood was obtained from a few healthy volunteers, and the blood from each volunteer was fractionated into CD4 and CD8 T cells and subsequently into four differentiation subsets. Approximately 130 ml of peripheral blood was drawn per donor, and PBMC were isolated by Ficoll-Paque PLUS density-gradient centrifugation. Sorted cells were lysed in RLT buffer, and RNA was extracted with a Qiagen RNeasy kit and stored at -80°C.

This clonotype occurred many times. What this receptor recognizes is not known. No per-base quality is available; no much larger clone lies one base away. The chain links TRBV7-9 with TRBJ2-7, with 12 central nucleotides matching TRBD2. This sequence originates from a human donor in good health. Sequencing was carried out using effector memory CD4+ T cells from blood. The sample's cell subset or site label, decoded: effector memory, CD45RA- CD27-. The nucleotide sequence is TGTGCCAGCAGCCTACTAGCGGGAGGCTCCTACGAGCAGTACTTC. Its protein is CASSLLAGGSYEQYF.